This note documents a single T cell receptor beta chain sequence. No antigen is known for it. PCR primers comprised 60 Vbeta and 13 Jbeta primers. The protocol was immunoSEQ multiplex PCR, while the TCRdb copy is restricted to in-frame clones and leaves out a portion. The data hold some 120,000 clones, with 75% to 90% observed a single time. The data originate from a study of cytomegalovirus exposure and HLA in healthy donors. Losses at the gene ends were 3 bases for V and 6 bases for J; bases not matched to a gene: 2. The CDR3 totals 14 residues. CDR1 and CDR2 (germline): SGDLS, YYNGEE. General study points: In a later analysis, compared with equally common non-associated chains, HLA-associated beta chains were more expanded. With high specificity and sensitivity, the classifier reportedly diagnosed cytomegalovirus status.

The chain is built from TRBV9 and TRBJ2-1; 11 positions agree with TRBD2. The clonotype originates from a male donor in good health and CMV-seronegative. Sequenced material: PBMCs. This CDR3 reads CASSDGLAGNEQFF. CDR3 coding DNA: TGTGCCAGCAGCGACGGACTAGCGGGCAATGAGCAGTTCTTC.